The 29 T cell receptor beta chains presented below share a single source sample, sequenced in a study of blood T cell repertoires in COVID-19. TCRdb keeps only in-frame clones here, not all; method: immunoSEQ multiplex PCR. The sample lists tens of thousands of clones; roughly 87% were seen once. Sequences were obtained from peripheral blood. These receptors all come from a human donor in a cohort sampled during active COVID-19.

The chain uses TRBV7-2 and TRBJ1-6; 7 nucleotides match TRBD1. V gave up 1 base and J gave up 9 bases; unmatched junction bases: 0. This CDR3 region has 13 residues. Germline V gene lookup returns CDR1 SGHTA and CDR2 FQGNSA. The CDR3 reads CASSLDRGSPLHF. The CDR3 coding sequence is TGTGCCAGCAGCTTAGACAGGGGTTCACCCCTCCACTTT. The full variable domain, in which reference TRBV7-2 and TRBJ1-6 provide the parts outside the CDR3, is GAGVSQSPSNKVTEKGKDVELRCDPISGHTALYWYRQSLGQGLEFLIYFQGNSAPDKSGLPSDRFSAERTGGSVSTLTIQRTQQEDSAVYLCASSLDRGSPLHFGNGTRLTVT.

The chain employs TRBV19 and TRBJ1-1; 10 positions agree with TRBD1. Looked up from germline, CDR1 is LNHDA and CDR2 is SQIVND (reference sequence). Trimming took 5 bases from V and 11 from J; bases not matched to a gene: 11. The CDR3 runs 14 residues. This CDR3 reads CASSLAPGTGVAFF. CDR3 in DNA: TGTGCCAGTAGTCTCGCGCCCGGGACAGGGGTGGCTTTCTTT.

V and J are TRBV7-3 and TRBJ2-1; 7 bases fit TRBD2. The CDR3 loop spans 14 amino acids. Per the germline V gene, CDR1 is SGHTA and CDR2 is FQGTGA. The J segment lost 5 bases and the V segment lost 8 bases, leaving 9 bases of the junction unmatched. The CDR3 DNA sequence: TGTGCCAGCTCTCTGGGGGGAGGGAACAATGAGCAGTTCTTC. Its translation: CASSLGGGNNEQFF. Variable domain in full (rest from reference TRBV7-3 and TRBJ2-1): GAGVSQTPSNKVTEKGKYVELRCDPISGHTALYWYRQSLGQGPEFLIYFQGTGAADDSGLPNDRFFAVRPEGSVSTLKIQRTERGDSAVYLCASSLGGGNNEQFFGPGTRLTVL.

This clone showed up just a few times. The J gene is TRBJ1-2, the V gene TRBV27; D possibly corresponds to TRBD1 (6 bases). This CDR3 spans 16 amino acids. CDR1 is MNHEY, CDR2 SMNVEV, per germline (reference sequence). Trimming shortened V by 0 bases and J by 2 bases, and 13 bases separated the two germline ends. CDR3 sequence reads: CASSLSQGYRNYGYTF. CDR3 nucleotides: TGTGCCAGCAGTTTATCCCAGGGGTATCGAAACTATGGCTACACCTTC.

CDR3 in amino acids: CASSSDPGHLPYSHGYTF. CDR3 DNA: TGCGCCAGCAGCTCGGACCCGGGACACCTACCCTATTCCCATGGCTACACCTTC. The chain carries TRBV5-1 and TRBJ1-2; TRBD1 is a possible D gene (6 bases). With 3 bases removed from V and 6 bases from J, the gap between germline ends came to 27 bases. Looked up from germline, CDR1 is SGHRS and CDR2 is YFSETQ. This CDR3 has 18 amino acids.

This clone occurred a few times. The chain uses TRBV6-5 and TRBJ1-2; no clear D. Trimming removed 11 bases from V and 2 bases from J, with 15 bases in between. The CDR3 extends over 13 amino acids. Germline CDR1 and CDR2: MNHEY and SVGAGI. The CDR3 bases are TGTGCCGCACGACAACTAGTAAACTATGGCTACACCTTC. It translates to CAARQLVNYGYTF.

The V call is TRBV10-3, the J call TRBJ1-6, with 7 bases that match TRBD1. Trimming at V came to 0 bases and at J to 8 bases, leaving 7 bases not matched to a gene. This CDR3 has 16 amino acids. Germline loops: CDR1 ENHRY, CDR2 SYGVKD. CDR3 sequence: CAISESRGRMDSPLHF. CDR3 DNA sequence: TGTGCCATCAGTGAGTCGAGGGGGCGGATGGATTCACCCCTCCACTTT.

This sequence joins TRBV29-1 and TRBJ1-4, with 10 bases aligning to TRBD1. Germline CDR1 SQVTM, CDR2 ANQGSEA. The CDR3 totals 14 residues. V trimming: 4 bases; J trimming: 6 bases; junction bases outside the gene matches: 5. This CDR3 reads CSVVAGTGDEKLFF. DNA for the CDR3: TGCAGCGTTGTTGCCGGGACAGGGGATGAAAAACTGTTTTTT.

The chain joins TRBV7-9 to TRBJ1-2; D gene uncertain. Looked up from germline, CDR1 is SEHNR and CDR2 is FQNEAQ (reference sequence). This CDR3 has 14 amino acids. The V and J ends lost 1 base and 7 bases respectively, with 13 bases between them. CDR3 bases: TGTGCCAGCAGCTTAGTTGGAGGTATCGGTGGCTACACCTTC. It specifies CASSLVGGIGGYTF.

The V gene is TRBV5-4, the J gene TRBJ2-7; D may be TRBD1 (6 bases). Trimming cost V 2 bases and J 3 bases, with 9 bases left between them. This CDR3 region has 13 residues. In germline, CDR1 is SGHNT, CDR2 YYREEE (reference sequence). The CDR3 region has the DNA TGTGCCAGCAGCTTACAGGGATACTACGAGCAGTACTTC. It specifies CASSLQGYYEQYF.

The chain carries TRBV2 and TRBJ1-2; 9 bases align to TRBD1. Germline V gene lookup returns CDR1 SNHLY and CDR2 FYNNEI. The CDR3 is made up of 14 amino acids. V was clipped by 6 bases and J by 5 bases; unmatched bases: 7. The DNA for the CDR3 is TGTGCCAGCAGGGGGACAGGGAGGATGTATGGCTACACCTTC. Translating gives CASRGTGRMYGYTF.

In this sample, this clone turned up many times. The V call is TRBV5-1, the J call TRBJ2-7, with 9 bases identical to TRBD2. The V and J ends lost 7 bases and 4 bases, in that order; junction bases with no gene match: 12. From germline, CDR1 is SGHRS and CDR2 YFSETQ. This CDR3 spans 15 amino acids. CDR3 residues: CASSARGGQGYEQYF. The CDR3 coding sequence is TGCGCCAGCTCGGCGCGGGGGGGCCAGGGGTACGAGCAGTACTTC.

The chain joins TRBV18 to TRBJ2-7; 8 bases fit TRBD2. CDR1 is KGHSH and CDR2 is LQKENI in the germline V gene. The junction had 7 bases not matched to a gene; V was cut back by 4 bases and J by 5 bases. CDR3 length equals 14 residues. Written as DNA, the CDR3 is TGTGCCAGCTCACGGGATAGCGGGACAAACGAGCAGTACTTC. This sequence encodes CASSRDSGTNEQYF. The full variable domain, with the rest looked up from reference TRBV18 and TRBJ2-7, is NAGVMQNPRHLVRRRGQEARLRCSPMKGHSHVYWYRQLPEEGLKFMVYLQKENIIDESGMPKERFSAEFPKEGPSILRIQQVVRGDSAAYFCASSRDSGTNEQYFGPGTRLTVT.

The V gene is TRBV5-1, the J gene TRBJ2-1; D might be TRBD1 (6 bases). The germline V gene encodes CDR1 SGHRS and CDR2 YFSETQ. The CDR3 loop spans 13 amino acids. V was pared by 7 bases and J by 0 bases, with 8 bases between. CDR3 nucleotide sequence: TGCGCCAGCCGGGACACCTCCTACAATGAGCAGTTCTTC. It encodes CASRDTSYNEQFF.

The chain is built from TRBV5-1 and TRBJ1-1, with D unresolved. Germline V gene lookup returns CDR1 SGHRS and CDR2 YFSETQ. This CDR3 has 13 residues. V was trimmed by 0 bases and J by 4 bases, leaving 7 bases between them. The CDR3: CASSLEGGTEAFF. The CDR3 DNA reads as TGCGCCAGCAGCTTGGAAGGAGGCACTGAAGCTTTCTTT.

The genes are TRBV7-2 and TRBJ2-7, with TRBD1 as a possible D gene (6 bases). The CDR3 sequence is 15 residues long. Trimming took off 3 bases at V and 7 bases at J, with 19 bases between the two ends. Germline CDR1 reads SGHTA; CDR2 reads FQGNSA. The CDR3 here is CASSFDRDTSWEQYF. The CDR3 DNA reads TGTGCCAGCAGCTTCGATCGGGACACCTCGTGGGAGCAGTACTTC.

This rearrangement joins TRBV5-1 to TRBJ2-6, with D unresolved. The CDR3 consists of 15 residues. The germline V and J ends were trimmed by 1 base and 2 bases, with 7 bases remaining between them. Germline V gives CDR1 SGHRS, CDR2 YFSETQ. The CDR3 sequence is CASSLLTAGANVLTF. Here the CDR3 DNA reads TGCGCCAGCAGCTTGTTAACAGCTGGGGCCAACGTCCTGACTTTC.

The chain links TRBV28 to TRBJ1-1, with D hard to call. The germline CDR1 and CDR2 sequences are MDHEN and SYDVKM. The ends were cut back, 2 bases at V and 4 bases at J, with 5 bases in the middle. There are 12 residues in the CDR3. CDR3 bases: TGTGCCAGCAGTTTAGGACTCACTGAAGCTTTCTTT. This gives the protein CASSLGLTEAFF.

The chain combines TRBV14 with TRBJ1-6; D unresolved. Trimming removed 4 bases from V and 6 bases from J, with 10 bases in between. This CDR3 contains 14 residues. Germline assignment: CDR1 SGHDN and CDR2 FVKESK. Here the CDR3 DNA reads TGTGCCAGCAGCCTGGTCCTCGGTAATTCACCCCTCCACTTT. Its protein product is CASSLVLGNSPLHF.

The chain has TRBV2 and TRBJ1-1; tentative D call: TRBD1 (5 bases). This CDR3 has 13 residues. V was shortened by 8 bases and J by 8 bases, with 18 bases between the two germline ends. Germline lookup yields CDR1 SNHLY and CDR2 FYNNEI. The CDR3: CASSGYLKNEAFF. In nucleotides, the CDR3 is TGTGCCAGCTCAGGGTACCTGAAAAACGAAGCTTTCTTT.

This rearrangement joins TRBV6-5 to TRBJ1-5; a possible D gene is TRBD1 (5 bases). V lost 8 bases, J lost 4 bases, and 15 bases lay in between. Germline V CDR1 and CDR2: MNHEY, SVGAGI. This CDR3 region has 14 residues. The CDR3 coding sequence is TGTGCCAGCTCTAAGGGGCCTAATAATCAGCCCCAGCATTTT. Encoded protein: CASSKGPNNQPQHF.

The CDR3 DNA sequence: TGTGCCAGCGAGAGGGGTGGGGACAGGGACTCCTACGAGCAGTACTTC. Translating gives CASERGGDRDSYEQYF. This chain links TRBV6-6 with TRBJ2-7; 9 bases map to TRBD1. V trimming: 8 bases; J trimming: 0 bases; junction bases outside the gene matches: 11. Looked up from germline, CDR1 is MNHNY and CDR2 is SVGAGI (reference sequence). The CDR3 consists of 16 residues.

The V gene is TRBV30, the J gene TRBJ1-6; D gene uncertain. V was clipped by 7 bases and J by 5 bases, with 18 bases between them. Germline CDR1 is GTSNPN and CDR2 is SVGIG (reference sequence). The CDR3 is made up of 15 amino acids. CDR3 residues: CAFQAVNTNNSPLHF. In DNA, the CDR3 is TGTGCCTTCCAAGCGGTTAACACCAATAATTCACCCCTCCACTTT.

V and J are TRBV2 and TRBJ1-2; D is perhaps TRBD1 (6 bases). The germline V and J ends were trimmed by 5 bases and 4 bases, with 8 bases remaining between them. Germline CDR1 and CDR2: SNHLY and FYNNEI. The CDR3 extends over 12 amino acids. The CDR3 bases are TGTGCCAGCAGTCGGACAGCCTATGGCTACACCTTC. Translating it yields CASSRTAYGYTF.

The chain joins TRBV15 to TRBJ1-2; a weak D match, TRBD1 (6 bases). V gave up 3 bases and J gave up 7 bases, with 15 bases separating them. Per the germline V gene, CDR1 is LNHNV and CDR2 is YYDKDF (reference sequence). CDR3 length equals 14 residues. The DNA of the CDR3 is TGTGCCACCAGCAGCGAACAGGGAGGGGGTGGCTACACCTTC. This codes for CATSSEQGGGGYTF.

This chain links TRBV7-8 with TRBJ1-1; D gene uncertain. The CDR3 covers 14 residues. The ends were cut back, 5 bases at V and 4 bases at J, with 14 bases in the middle. Germline V gene data show CDR1 as SGHVS and CDR2 as FQNEAQ. The CDR3 nucleotides read TGTGCCAGCAGCCCGATGTCCAGGATCACTGAAGCTTTCTTT. It yields the protein CASSPMSRITEAFF.

CDR3 nucleotides: TGTGCCAACTCGGCAGGGCTGAACACTGAAGCTTTCTTT. Its protein is CANSAGLNTEAFF. The chain carries TRBV2 and TRBJ1-1; tentative D call: TRBD1 (5 bases). V was cut by 10 bases and J by 0 bases, with 12 bases left in between. CDR1 and CDR2 from the germline V gene are SNHLY and FYNNEI. The CDR3 has 13 amino acids.

V is TRBV4-1 and J is TRBJ1-3; TRBD1 matches at 7 bases. Germline trimming cut 2 bases from V and 3 bases from J; bases unmatched to any gene: 4. The CDR3 is made up of 15 amino acids. Germline-derived CDR1 and CDR2 are MGHRA and YSYEKL. CDR3 sequence: CASSQPTGRGNTIYF. CDR3 in DNA: TGCGCCAGCAGCCAACCGACAGGGCGTGGAAACACCATATATTTT.

The chain links TRBV7-2 to TRBJ1-6; TRBD1 matches 7 bases. Germline CDR1 is SGHTA and CDR2 is FQGNSA. There are 14 residues in the CDR3. V dropped 4 bases and J dropped 9; count of bases not matched to a gene: 6. CDR3 loop: CASSSTGKGSPLHF. In DNA, the CDR3 is TGTGCCAGCAGCTCGACAGGGAAGGGTTCACCCCTCCACTTT.